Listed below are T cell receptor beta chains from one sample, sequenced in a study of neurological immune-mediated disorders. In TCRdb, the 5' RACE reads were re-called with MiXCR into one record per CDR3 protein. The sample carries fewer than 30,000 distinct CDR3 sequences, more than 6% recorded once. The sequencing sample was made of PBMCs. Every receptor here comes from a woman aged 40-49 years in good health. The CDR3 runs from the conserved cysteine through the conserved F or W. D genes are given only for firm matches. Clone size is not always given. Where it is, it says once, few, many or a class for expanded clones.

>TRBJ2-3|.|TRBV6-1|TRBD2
TGTGCCAGCAGTGAAGCGAGGACTAGGCATACGCAGTATTTT
CASSEARTRHTQYF
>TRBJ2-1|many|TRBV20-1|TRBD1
TGCAGTGCTTTTTTACAGGGGGCTTACAATGAGCAGTTCTTC
CSAFLQGAYNEQFF
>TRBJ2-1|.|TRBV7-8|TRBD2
TGTGCCAACAGCTTCCGGACTAGCGGGGCGGGGGGGGAGCAGTTATTC
CANSFRTSGAGGEQLF
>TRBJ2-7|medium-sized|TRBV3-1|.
TGTGCCAGCAGCCAAGATGGTACGGGAAGAGGTCGCGAGCAGTACTTC
CASSQDGTGRGREQYF
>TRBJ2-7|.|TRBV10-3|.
TGTGCCATCAGTGAGCGGGGGCGCCCGGAAGAGCAGTACTTC
CAISERGRPEEQYF
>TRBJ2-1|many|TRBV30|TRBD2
TGTGCCTGGGGTAAGGGACTAGCGGGAGGTATGGCTCGGGAGCAGTTCTTC
CAWGKGLAGGMAREQFF
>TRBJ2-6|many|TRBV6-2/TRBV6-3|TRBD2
TGTGCCAGCAGCCCCCGCGTGGGGGGGACTAGCGGCCCCTCTGGGGCCAACGTCCTGACTTTC
CASSPRVGGTSGPSGANVLTF
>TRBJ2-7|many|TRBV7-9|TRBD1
TGTGCCAGCAGCTTAATGGGACAGGGCCCCTACGAGCAGTACTTC
CASSLMGQGPYEQYF
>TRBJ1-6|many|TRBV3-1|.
TGTGCCAGCAGCCAATGGGGATTGTTGGAGGGTAATACCTATAATTCACCCCTCCACTTT
CASSQWGLLEGNTYNSPLHF
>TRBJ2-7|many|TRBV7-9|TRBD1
TGTGCCAGCAGCTTCGTTCAGGGGGTGGGCTACGAGCAGTACTTC
CASSFVQGVGYEQYF
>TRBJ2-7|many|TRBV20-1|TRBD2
TGCAGTGCTAGAACGGATGGTACCAGCGGGACCGGGACCTACGAGCAGTACTTC
CSARTDGTSGTGTYEQYF
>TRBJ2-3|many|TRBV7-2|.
TGTGCCAGCAGCTTAGGAGAGGGGGGGACGCAGTATTTT
CASSLGEGGTQYF
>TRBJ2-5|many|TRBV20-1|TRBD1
TGCAGTGCCCGACAGGGACGCGAGACCCAGTACTTC
CSARQGRETQYF
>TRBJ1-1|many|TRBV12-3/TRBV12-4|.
TGTGCCAGCAGTTTGGTAGAGAACACTGAAGCTTTCTTT
CASSLVENTEAFF
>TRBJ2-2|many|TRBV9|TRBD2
TGTGCCAGCAGCGTAGCCCTTGGCGGGAGCGGATACACCGGGGAGCTGTTTTTT
CASSVALGGSGYTGELFF
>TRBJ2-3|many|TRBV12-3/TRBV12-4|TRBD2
TGTGCCAGCAGTTTATCGGCTAGCGGGAGAAGTACGCAGTATTTT
CASSLSASGRSTQYF
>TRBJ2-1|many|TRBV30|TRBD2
TGTGCCTGGAGGGGGACTAGCGGGAGAACAAAAGTTGAGCAGTTCTTC
CAWRGTSGRTKVEQFF
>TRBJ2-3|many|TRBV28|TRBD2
TGTGCCAGCAGTTTCAGTGCAGCGGGAGGCCTAAACACAGATACGCAGTATTTT
CASSFSAAGGLNTDTQYF
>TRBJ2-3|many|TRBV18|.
TGTGCCAGCTCCTCGGAGGGGTTTGTGAATACGCAGTATTTT
CASSSEGFVNTQYF
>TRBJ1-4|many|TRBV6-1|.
TGTGCCAGCAGGGAGGAAGCGGGCGGGTCACTCCATGAAAAACTGTTTTTT
CASREEAGGSLHEKLFF
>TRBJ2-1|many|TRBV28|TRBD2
TGTGCCAGCGGCGGACTAGCGGGATCTGAGCAGTTCTTC
CASGGLAGSEQFF
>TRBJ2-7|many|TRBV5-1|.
TGCGCCAGCACCTTGGGCCCTAGCGACTCCTACGAGCAGTACTTC
CASTLGPSDSYEQYF
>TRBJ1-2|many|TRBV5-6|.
TGTGCCAGCAGCTACTCCGCATTACAGGGTTTGCGTGGCTACACCTTC
CASSYSALQGLRGYTF
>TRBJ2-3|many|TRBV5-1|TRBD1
TGCGTCAGCGAACCGGGACAGCTTCGTACCGATACGCAGTATTTT
CVSEPGQLRTDTQYF
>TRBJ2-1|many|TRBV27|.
TGTGCCAGCAGTTTCGGGACTCCGTCCTACAATGAGCAGTTCTTC
CASSFGTPSYNEQFF
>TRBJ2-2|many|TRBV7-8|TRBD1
TGTGCCAGCAGCCACCCCCGGGACAGGAACACCGGGGAGCTGTTTTTT
CASSHPRDRNTGELFF
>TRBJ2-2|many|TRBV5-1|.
TGCGCCAGCAGCTTATTGGCGCAGGGGAACACCGGGGAGCTGTTTTTT
CASSLLAQGNTGELFF
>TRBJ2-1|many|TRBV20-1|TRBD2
TGCAGTGCCATTGTACCATGGACTAGCGGGAGGAGGGGTGAGCAGTTCTTC
CSAIVPWTSGRRGEQFF
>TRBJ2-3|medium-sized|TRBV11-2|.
TGTGCCAGCAGCTTAGAGGGCGGGAAGGCCGCTAGCACAGATACGCAGTATTTT
CASSLEGGKAASTDTQYF
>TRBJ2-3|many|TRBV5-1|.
TGCGCCAGCAGTTTGGTTCTAGCGATGGCAGATACGCAGTATTTT
CASSLVLAMADTQYF
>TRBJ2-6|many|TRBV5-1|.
TGCGCCAGCCATCCCGGGTCGAGGGCTGGGGCCAACGTCCTGACTTTC
CASHPGSRAGANVLTF
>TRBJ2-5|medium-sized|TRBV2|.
TGTGCCAGCAGTCCCCAACAGGGAAGGGAGACCCAGTACTTC
CASSPQQGRETQYF
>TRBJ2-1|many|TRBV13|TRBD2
TGTGCCAGCAGCTTAGGCAGGGACGGACTAGCGGTCTACAATGAGCAGTTCTTC
CASSLGRDGLAVYNEQFF
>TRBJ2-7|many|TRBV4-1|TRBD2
TGCGCCAGCAGCCAAGAGCCGGGACTAGCGGGATCGTTGCAGTACTTC
CASSQEPGLAGSLQYF
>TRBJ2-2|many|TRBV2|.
TGTGCCAGCAGGGCCCGGAACCTACGAATGAACGGGGAGCTGTTTTTT
CASRARNLRMNGELFF
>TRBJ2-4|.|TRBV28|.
TGTGCCAGCAGTCCGGGGGTTCTCAAAAACATTCAGTACTTC
CASSPGVLKNIQYF
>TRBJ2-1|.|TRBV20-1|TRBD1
TGCAGTGCTAGAGATCGGGACAGGGGATATGAGCAGTTCTTC
CSARDRDRGYEQFF
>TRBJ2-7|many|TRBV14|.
TGTGCCAGCAGCCAAGGATGGGGGGCTCCCCTCCCCTACGAGCAGTACTTC
CASSQGWGAPLPYEQYF
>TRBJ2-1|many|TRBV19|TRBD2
TGTGCCAGTAGGACTAGCGGGAACGAGCAGTTCTTC
CASRTSGNEQFF
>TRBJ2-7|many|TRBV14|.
TGTGCCAGCAGCCAGATGCCCCAGCGCAGGGGTGAGCAGTACTTC
CASSQMPQRRGEQYF
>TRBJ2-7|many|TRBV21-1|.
TGTGCCAGCAGCAAAGAGTTTAAGACTAGCGTTGCCTACGAGCAGTACTTC
CASSKEFKTSVAYEQYF
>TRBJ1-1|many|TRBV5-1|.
TGCGCCAGCAGCTTGGCAGGGGAAATGAACACTGAAGCTTTCTTT
CASSLAGEMNTEAFF
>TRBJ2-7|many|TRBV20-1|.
TGCAGTGCTAGTAACCCCGGGGGGACAGGCTCCTACGAGCAGTACTTC
CSASNPGGTGSYEQYF
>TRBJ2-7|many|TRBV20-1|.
TGCAGTGCTGGAGGGGGAGGGCCGTCCTACGAGCAGTACTTC
CSAGGGGPSYEQYF
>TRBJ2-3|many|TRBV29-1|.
TGCAGCGTTGACAGCGCCACAGATACGCAGTATTTT
CSVDSATDTQYF
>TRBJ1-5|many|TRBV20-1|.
TGCAGTGCTAGAGATGACCCTTCGGCGACTCAGCCCCAGCATTTT
CSARDDPSATQPQHF
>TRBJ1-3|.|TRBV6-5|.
TGTGCCAGCAGTTACTCTGTATCTGGAAACACCATATATTTT
CASSYSVSGNTIYF
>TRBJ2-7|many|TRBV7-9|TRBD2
TGTGCCAGCAGCCGCGAGGCTAGCGGACTCTACGAGCAGTACTTC
CASSREASGLYEQYF
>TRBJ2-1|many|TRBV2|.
TGTGCCAGCAGTACGACTAGCAATGAGCAGTTCTTC
CASSTTSNEQFF
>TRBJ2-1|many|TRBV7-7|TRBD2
TGTGCCAGCAGCCTGGGACTAGCATCGGATGAGCAGTTCTTC
CASSLGLASDEQFF
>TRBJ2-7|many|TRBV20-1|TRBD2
TGCAGTGCATTGGAACTAGCGGGATCCGAGCAGTACTTC
CSALELAGSEQYF
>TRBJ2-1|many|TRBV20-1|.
TGCAGTGCTACCCCATTGGATCGGGTAACCGATGAGCAGTTCTTC
CSATPLDRVTDEQFF